The source of this T cell receptor beta chain is a study of blood T cells in healthy people across ages. The germline V gene has CDR1 SGDLS and CDR2 YYNGEE. CDR3 length: 14 residues. The trim removed 4 bases at V and 2 bases at J, leaving 5 bases unmatched. A second PCR of roughly 6 to 12 cycles used a sample-barcoded 5' primer and a J-beta primer mix. Every cDNA molecule carried a tag from a template-switch adaptor bearing 12 random nucleotides. TCRdb called the 5' RACE reads again in MiXCR, with one record for every CDR3 protein. The table records approximately 900,000 distinct CDR3 sequences, roughly 43% of them present only once. Isolation yielded PBMCs, at least 6 million per sample, in every case.

This TCR was sampled from a man aged 30 to 45 in good health. The source material was blood. The V call is TRBV9, the J call TRBJ2-7, with TRBD1 matching over 8 bases. DNA of the CDR3: TGTGCCAGCAGCTCGACAGGGGTGCCCTACGAGCAGTACTTC. It codes for CASSSTGVPYEQYF. The full variable domain, in which reference TRBV9 and TRBJ2-7 provide the parts outside the CDR3, is DSGVTQTPKHLITATGQRVTLRCSPRSGDLSVYWYQQSLDQGLQFLIQYYNGEERAKGNILERFSAQQFPDLHSELNLSSLELGDSALYFCASSSTGVPYEQYFGPGTRLTVT.